This TCR beta chain derives from a study of blood T cell repertoires in COVID-19. For the study at large: PBMCs, B-cell-depleted T cells, or T cells provided the cDNA or gDNA that made up the material.

Per the germline V gene, CDR1 is MDHEN and CDR2 is SYDVKM. V lost 3 bases to trimming and J lost 6 bases, with 14 bases between them. CDR3 size: 14 residues. In the source study's methods: Amplification with reference gene primers provided the estimates of nucleated cell counts. Method: immunoSEQ multiplex PCR; TCRdb's copy keeps in-frame clones and lacks some. V, J and clone size are taken as reported in that table, and D and trimming were inferred from the DNA itself. The table shows 250,000 to 350,000 clones, with over 70% occurring only once. V and J are TRBV28 and TRBJ1-1; possible D gene TRBD1, 6 bases. This clonotype originated in a woman between 45 and 65 years old with acute or convalescent COVID-19. The sample comprised peripheral blood. In DNA, the CDR3 is TGTGCCAGCAGTTTGCGGGGGCGAGGCGCTGAAGCTTTCTTT. Its translation is CASSLRGRGAEAFF.